The text below deals with one T cell receptor (beta chain). In the authors' workflow: Using reference gene primer amplification, nucleated cell counts were estimated. Profiling relied on immunoSEQ multiplex PCR, and the TCRdb table lists in-frame clones only, not all of them. Clone size and V and J calls were adopted from that table, with D and trimming inferred from the DNA. The sample contains roughly 73,000 clones, 86% of which appear only once. J gave up 3 bases and V 3 bases, and 9 bases lay outside the gene matches. Germline assignment: CDR1 LGHNA and CDR2 YNFKEQ. This CDR3 is built from 17 residues. This record comes from a study of blood T cell repertoires in COVID-19.

The origin of this receptor is a man aged 65-85 years with active COVID-19. The sample was peripheral blood. V usage is TRBV4-2 and J usage is TRBJ2-2, with 8 positions matching TRBD1. DNA for the CDR3: TGTGCCAGCAGCCAGCTCGGACAGGGTAGGGACACCGGGGAGCTGTTTTTT. Protein sequence: CASSQLGQGRDTGELFF.